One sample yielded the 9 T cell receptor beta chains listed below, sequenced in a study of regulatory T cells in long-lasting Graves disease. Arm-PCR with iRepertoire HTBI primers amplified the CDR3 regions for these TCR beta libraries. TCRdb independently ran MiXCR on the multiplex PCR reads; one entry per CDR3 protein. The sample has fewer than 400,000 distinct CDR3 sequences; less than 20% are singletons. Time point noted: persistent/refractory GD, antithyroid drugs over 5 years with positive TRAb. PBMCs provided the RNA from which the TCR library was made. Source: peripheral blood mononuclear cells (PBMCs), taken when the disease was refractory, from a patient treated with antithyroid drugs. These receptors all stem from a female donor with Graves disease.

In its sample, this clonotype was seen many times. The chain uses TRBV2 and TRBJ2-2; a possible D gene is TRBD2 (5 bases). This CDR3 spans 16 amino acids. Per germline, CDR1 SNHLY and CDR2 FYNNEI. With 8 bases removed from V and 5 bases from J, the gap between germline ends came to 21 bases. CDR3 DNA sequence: TGTGCCAGCGAGGGAGTCCAATTGACTTTTACCGGGGAGCTGTTTTTT. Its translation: CASEGVQLTFTGELFF.

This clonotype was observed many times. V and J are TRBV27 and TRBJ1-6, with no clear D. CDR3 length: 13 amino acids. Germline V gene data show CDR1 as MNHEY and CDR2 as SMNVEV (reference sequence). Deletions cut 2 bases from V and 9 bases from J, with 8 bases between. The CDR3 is CASSLGQVSPLHF. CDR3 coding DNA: TGTGCCAGCAGTTTAGGGCAGGTTTCACCCCTCCACTTT.

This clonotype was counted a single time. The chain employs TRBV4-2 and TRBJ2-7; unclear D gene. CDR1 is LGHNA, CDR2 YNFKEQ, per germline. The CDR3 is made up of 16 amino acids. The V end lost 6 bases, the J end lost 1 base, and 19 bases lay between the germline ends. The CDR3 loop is CASRQAASGPSYEQYF. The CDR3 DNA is TGTGCCAGCAGGCAGGCCGCCAGTGGGCCTTCCTACGAGCAGTACTTC.

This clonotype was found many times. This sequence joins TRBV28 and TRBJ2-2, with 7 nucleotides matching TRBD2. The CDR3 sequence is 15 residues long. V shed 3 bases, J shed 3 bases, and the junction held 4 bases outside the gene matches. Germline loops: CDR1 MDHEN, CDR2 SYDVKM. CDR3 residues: CASSFPTSDTGELFF. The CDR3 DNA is TGTGCCAGCAGTTTTCCCACTAGCGACACCGGGGAGCTGTTTTTT.

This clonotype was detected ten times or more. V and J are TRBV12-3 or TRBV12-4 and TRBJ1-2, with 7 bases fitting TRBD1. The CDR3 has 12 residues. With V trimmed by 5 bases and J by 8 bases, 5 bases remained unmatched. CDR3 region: CASSPGQLGYTF. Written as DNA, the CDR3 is TGTGCCAGCAGTCCGGGACAGTTGGGCTACACCTTC.

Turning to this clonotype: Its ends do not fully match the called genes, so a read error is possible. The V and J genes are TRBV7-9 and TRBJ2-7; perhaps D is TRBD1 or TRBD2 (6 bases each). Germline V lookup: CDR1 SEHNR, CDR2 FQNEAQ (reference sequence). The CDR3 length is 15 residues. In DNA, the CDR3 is TGTGCCAGCAGCCCCCGGGGGCAGGGGAGCCACGAGCAGCACTTC. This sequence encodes CASSPRGQGSHEQHF.

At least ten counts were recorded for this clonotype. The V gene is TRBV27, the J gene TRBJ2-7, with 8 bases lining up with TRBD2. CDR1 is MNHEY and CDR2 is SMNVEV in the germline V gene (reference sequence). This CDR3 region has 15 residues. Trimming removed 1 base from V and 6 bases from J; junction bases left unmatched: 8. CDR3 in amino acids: CASSLFAGGRREQYF. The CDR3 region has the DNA TGTGCCAGCAGTTTATTTGCGGGAGGTCGGCGCGAGCAGTACTTC.

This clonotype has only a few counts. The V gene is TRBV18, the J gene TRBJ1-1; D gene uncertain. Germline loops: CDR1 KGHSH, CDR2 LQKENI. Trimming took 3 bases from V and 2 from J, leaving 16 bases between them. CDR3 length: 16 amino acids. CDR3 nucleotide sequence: TGTGCCAGCTCACCTCAAGGTTCAGGACTTAACACTGAAGCTTTCTTT. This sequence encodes CASSPQGSGLNTEAFF.

CDR3 in DNA: TGTGCCAGCAGCGGGGGGGTCGAGCAGTACTTC. Residues: CASSGGVEQYF. The chain uses TRBV11-3 and TRBJ2-7; 7 bases line up with TRBD2. V shed 5 bases, J shed 6 bases, and the junction held 1 base outside the gene matches. Germline CDR1 SGHNT, CDR2 YENEEA. The CDR3 extends over 11 amino acids.